This entry lists 3 T cell receptor beta chains sequenced from one sample in a study of spatial heterogeneity in lung cancer. The time point: sample taken at primary tumor resection. TCRdb independently ran MiXCR on the 5' RACE reads; one entry per CDR3 protein. The sample gives about 9,200 distinct CDR3 sequences, around 8.4% of which show up once; 20% to 25% is in the top ten. Their antigens are not known. Study-level points and caveats: Intratumoral expanded alpha and beta TCR counts were found to track tumor mutation counts.

The material was lung tumor tissue, obtained at surgery. The receptors here all came from a male donor with early-stage non-small cell lung cancer.

This clonotype is medium-sized (0.01 to 0.1%) within its sample. The gene calls are TRBV4-1 and TRBJ1-1; TRBD1 agrees at 8 bases. Germline lookup yields CDR1 MGHRA and CDR2 YSYEKL. J gave up 4 bases and V 3 bases, and 13 bases lay outside the gene matches. This CDR3 comprises 17 residues. The CDR3 here is CASSHPTRTGRGTEAFF. The DNA for the CDR3 is TGCGCCAGCAGCCATCCCACCCGGACAGGGCGGGGCACTGAAGCTTTCTTT.

Written as DNA, the CDR3 is TGCAGTGGCCCCCGGGACTCCGGGCGGCAGTACTTC. This translates into CSGPRDSGRQYF. The J gene is TRBJ2-7, the V gene TRBV20-1; D might be TRBD2 (6 bases). CDR3 length: 12 amino acids. Trimming shortened V by 7 bases and J by 9 bases, and 19 bases separated the two germline ends. Germline values: CDR1 DFQATT, CDR2 SNEGSKA (reference sequence).

The sample holds many counts of this clonotype. The chain employs TRBV29-1 and TRBJ1-1, with D perhaps TRBD1 (5 bases). CDR1 is SQVTM and CDR2 is ANQGSEA in the germline V gene. The CDR3 sequence is 11 residues long. The CDR3: CRVGRGTEAFF. As DNA, the CDR3 is TGCAGAGTGGGGAGGGGCACTGAAGCTTTCTTT. Together with reference TRBV29-1 and TRBJ1-1, the CDR3 gives the full variable domain: SAVISQKPSRDICQRGTSLTIQCQVDSQVTMMFWYRQQPGQSLTLIATANQGSEATYESGFVIDKFPISRPNLTFSTLTVSNMSPEDSSIYLCRVGRGTEAFFGQGTRLTVV.